This T cell receptor beta chain was captured in a study of shared T cell receptors in the human thymus. V trimming: 5 bases; J trimming: 10 bases; junction bases outside the gene matches: 6. CDR1 MNHEY and CDR2 SVGAGI come from the germline V gene. The CDR3 loop spans 14 amino acids. The table came from immunoSEQ multiplex PCR; TCRdb's copy has only in-frame clones and leaves some out. This sample has about 660,000 clones, with 80% to 90% found just once. This sample also appeared in a second study, on human thymus T cells. From that paper: Surgeons resected thymus tissue during corrective heart surgery.

The chain recombines TRBV6-5 with TRBJ2-1, with 12 positions matching TRBD1. The TCR originated in a boy under two years old with a congenital heart defect. The sequenced sample consisted of thymocytes. The chain's CDR3 is CASSDPGTGGEQFF. CDR3 DNA sequence: TGTGCCAGCAGTGACCCCGGGACAGGGGGCGAGCAGTTCTTC.